This entry is about one T cell receptor (beta chain). This entry belongs to a study of identical twins. The CDR3 extends over 15 amino acids. Trimming left V 6 bases short and J 5 bases short, with 20 bases between. The germline gives CDR1 MNHNS, CDR2 SASEGT. Each donor (without exception) was a healthy Caucasian. TCRdb recomputed calls from the 5' RACE reads with MiXCR, one row per CDR3 protein. In the table there are around 490,000 distinct CDR3 sequences, approximately 14% of which are singletons. The data were also submitted as part of a second study, on yellow fever vaccine responses in identical twins.

This sequence originates from a woman aged 18 to 35 in good health. V and J are TRBV6-1 and TRBJ2-7, with D possibly matching TRBD2 (7 bases). The sequencing input was CD4+ T cells sorted from blood. This CDR3 is CASSPTGAGVDEQYF. The CDR3 DNA sequence: TGTGCCAGCAGCCCCACGGGGGCGGGAGTTGACGAGCAGTACTTC.